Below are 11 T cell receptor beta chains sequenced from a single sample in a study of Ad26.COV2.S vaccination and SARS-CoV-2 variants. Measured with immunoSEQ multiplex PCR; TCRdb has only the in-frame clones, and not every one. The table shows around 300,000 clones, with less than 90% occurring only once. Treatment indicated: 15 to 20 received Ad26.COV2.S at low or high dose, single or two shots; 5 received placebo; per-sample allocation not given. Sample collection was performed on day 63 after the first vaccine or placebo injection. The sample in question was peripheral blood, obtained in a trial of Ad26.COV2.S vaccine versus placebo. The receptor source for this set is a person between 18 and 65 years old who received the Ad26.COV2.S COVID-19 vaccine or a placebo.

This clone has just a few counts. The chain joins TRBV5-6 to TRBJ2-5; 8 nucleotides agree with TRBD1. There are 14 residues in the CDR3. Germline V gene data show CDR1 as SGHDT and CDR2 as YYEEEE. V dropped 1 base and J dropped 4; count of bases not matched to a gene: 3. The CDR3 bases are TGTGCCAGCAGCTTGCAGGGGGCTCCAGAGACCCAGTACTTC. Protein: CASSLQGAPETQYF.

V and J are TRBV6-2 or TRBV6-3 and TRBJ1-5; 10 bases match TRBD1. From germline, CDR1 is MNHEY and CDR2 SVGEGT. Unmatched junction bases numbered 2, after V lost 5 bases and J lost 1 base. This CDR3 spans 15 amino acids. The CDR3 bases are TGTGCCAGCAGTCGGACAGGGGGAAGCAATCAGCCCCAGCATTTT. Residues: CASSRTGGSNQPQHF.

CDR3 residues: CASSVDPRLSTEAFF. As DNA, the CDR3 is TGTGCCAGCAGCGTTGACCCCCGACTCAGCACTGAAGCTTTCTTT. The rearrangement links TRBV9 to TRBJ1-1; D gene ambiguous. V lost 2 bases and J 4 bases, leaving 15 bases between the germline ends. The germline V gene has CDR1 SGDLS and CDR2 YYNGEE. The CDR3 consists of 15 residues.

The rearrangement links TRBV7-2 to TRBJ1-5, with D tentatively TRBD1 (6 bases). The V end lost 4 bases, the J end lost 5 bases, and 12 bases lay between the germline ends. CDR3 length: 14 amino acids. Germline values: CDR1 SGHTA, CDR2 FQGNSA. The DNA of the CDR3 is TGTGCCAGCAGCTCAGGACAGTCACATCAGCCCCAGCATTTT. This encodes CASSSGQSHQPQHF.

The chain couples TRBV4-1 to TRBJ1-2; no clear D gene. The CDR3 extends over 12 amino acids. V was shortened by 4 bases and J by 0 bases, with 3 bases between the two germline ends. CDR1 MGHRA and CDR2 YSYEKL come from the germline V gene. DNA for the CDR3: TGCGCCAGCAGCCGGACTAACTATGGCTACACCTTC. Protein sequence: CASSRTNYGYTF.

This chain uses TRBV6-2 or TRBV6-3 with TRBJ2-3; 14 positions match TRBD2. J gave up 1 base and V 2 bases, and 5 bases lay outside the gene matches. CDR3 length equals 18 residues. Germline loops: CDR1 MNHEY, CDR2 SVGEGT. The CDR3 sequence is CASSYGRLAGGGTDTQYF. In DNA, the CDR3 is TGTGCCAGCAGTTACGGAAGACTAGCGGGAGGGGGCACAGATACGCAGTATTTT.

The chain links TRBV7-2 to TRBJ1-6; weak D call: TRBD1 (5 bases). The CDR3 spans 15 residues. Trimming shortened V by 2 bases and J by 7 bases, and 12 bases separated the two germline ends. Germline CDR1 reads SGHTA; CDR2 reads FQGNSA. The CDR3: CASSLSDRGNSPLHF. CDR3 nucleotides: TGTGCCAGCAGCTTAAGTGACAGAGGGAATTCACCCCTCCACTTT.

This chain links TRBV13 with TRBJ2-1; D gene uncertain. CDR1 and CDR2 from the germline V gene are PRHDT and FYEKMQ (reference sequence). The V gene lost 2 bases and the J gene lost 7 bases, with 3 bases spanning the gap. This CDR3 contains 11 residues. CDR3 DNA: TGTGCCAGCAGCTTATCGAATGAGCAGTTCTTC. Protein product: CASSLSNEQFF.

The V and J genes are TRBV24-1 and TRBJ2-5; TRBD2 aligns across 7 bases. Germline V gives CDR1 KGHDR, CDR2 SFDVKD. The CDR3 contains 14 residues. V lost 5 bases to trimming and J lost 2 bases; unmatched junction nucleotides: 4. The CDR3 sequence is CATSASGTQETQYF. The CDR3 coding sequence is TGTGCCACCAGTGCTAGCGGAACACAAGAGACCCAGTACTTC.

CDR3 amino acids: CASSPPGAEGNSPLHF. The DNA of the CDR3 is TGTGCCAGCAGTCCCCCAGGGGCCGAGGGTAATTCACCCCTCCACTTT. The rearrangement joins TRBV28 to TRBJ1-6; D is perhaps TRBD1 (6 bases). V shed 5 bases and J shed 6 bases, with 17 bases lying between them. The CDR3 runs 16 residues. Germline values: CDR1 MDHEN, CDR2 SYDVKM.

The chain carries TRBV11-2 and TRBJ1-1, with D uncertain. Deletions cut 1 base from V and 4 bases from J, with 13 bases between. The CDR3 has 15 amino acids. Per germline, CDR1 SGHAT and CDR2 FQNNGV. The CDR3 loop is CASSLGTGLFTEAFF. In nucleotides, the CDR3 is TGTGCCAGCAGCTTAGGTACCGGGTTGTTCACTGAAGCTTTCTTT.